A selection of T cell receptor beta chains follows, all from one sample in a study of T cell responses to AZD1222 COVID-19 vaccine. TCRdb's table, derived via immunoSEQ multiplex PCR, lists solely in-frame clones and lacks some. Among fewer than 150,000 clones listed, 88% were seen once. Material: peripheral blood, obtained 28 days after the second AZD1222 dose. Receptors originate from an adult who received the AZD1222 COVID-19 vaccine. CDR3s include the opening cysteine and the closing phenylalanine or tryptophan. The D gene is left open where the match is weak. Rows may omit the clone size; those that give it use once, few, many or a size class.

V gene	clone size	D gene	CDR3 length	J gene	CDR3 protein	CDR3 DNA
TRBV19	-	TRBD1	15	TRBJ1-2	CASSITGGEIYGYTF	TGTGCCAGTAGTATAACAGGGGGAGAGATCTATGGCTACACCTTC
TRBV10-1	once	-	14	TRBJ1-2	CASTRPAASYGYTF	TGCGCCAGCACCCGCCCCGCAGCCAGCTATGGCTACACCTTC
TRBV5-4	-	-	13	TRBJ1-6	CASSLDGNSPLHF	TGTGCCAGCAGCTTAGACGGAAATTCACCCCTCCACTTT
TRBV15	-	-	16	TRBJ1-1	CATSRGQGGMNTEAFF	TGTGCCACCAGCAGAGGGCAGGGCGGCATGAACACTGAAGCTTTCTTT
TRBV7-6	-	-	12	TRBJ2-7	CASSVGDNEQYF	TGTGCCAGCAGCGTCGGGGATAACGAGCAGTACTTC
TRBV7-9	-	TRBD2	16	TRBJ2-7	CASSLAGGPRAYEQYF	TGTGCCAGCAGCTTGGCGGGGGGGCCCCGCGCCTACGAGCAGTACTTC
TRBV5-1	-	TRBD1	16	TRBJ2-5	CASSLESGGLGETQYF	TGCGCCAGCAGCTTGGAATCAGGGGGCCTGGGAGAGACCCAGTACTTC
TRBV7-9	-	TRBD1	16	TRBJ2-1	CASSPPGTVSYNEQFF	TGTGCCAGCAGCCCTCCCGGGACAGTCTCCTACAATGAGCAGTTCTTC
TRBV28	-	TRBD1	15	TRBJ1-1	CASSLHRGENTEAFF	TGTGCCAGCAGTTTACACAGGGGGGAGAACACTGAAGCTTTCTTT
TRBV30	-	TRBD1	14	TRBJ2-1	CAWSRDRDRGEQFF	TGTGCCTGGAGCCGGGACAGGGACCGCGGTGAGCAGTTCTTC
TRBV12-3/TRBV12-4	-	TRBD1	13	TRBJ1-2	CASSPTGVRGYTF	TGTGCCAGCAGTCCTACAGGGGTCCGTGGCTACACCTTC
TRBV4-2	-	-	14	TRBJ2-7	CASSQEPSMPEQYF	TGTGCCAGCAGCCAAGAACCGTCCATGCCCGAGCAGTACTTC
TRBV14	once	-	16	TRBJ2-5	CASSQGTASRKETQYF	TGTGCCAGCAGCCAGGGTACTGCCTCAAGGAAAGAGACCCAGTACTTC
TRBV5-4	-	TRBD2	14	TRBJ2-5	CASSPGLAALTQYF	TGTGCCAGCAGCCCGGGACTAGCGGCCCTGACCCAGTACTTC
TRBV4-3	-	-	16	TRBJ1-6	CASSQGIGQFLSPLHF	TGCGCCAGCAGCCAAGGCATCGGACAGTTCCTTTCACCCCTCCACTTT
TRBV27	-	-	12	TRBJ2-3	CASSPTTDTQYF	TGTGCCAGCAGTCCGACCACAGATACGCAGTATTTT
TRBV30	-	-	16	TRBJ2-2	CAWSGLTGGDTGELFF	TGTGCCTGGAGTGGGCTGACAGGCGGAGACACCGGGGAGCTGTTTTTT
TRBV3-1/TRBV3-2	once	-	14	TRBJ2-7	CASSLQPGDYEQYF	TGTGCCAGCAGCCTCCAGCCGGGGGACTACGAGCAGTACTTC
TRBV19	-	TRBD2	14	TRBJ2-3	CATLPGTSGDTQYF	TGTGCCACCCTACCCGGGACTAGCGGAGATACGCAGTATTTT
TRBV12-3/TRBV12-4	-	-	11	TRBJ2-7	CASLSGGEQYF	TGTGCCAGCTTATCAGGGGGGGAGCAGTACTTC
TRBV30	-	-	13	TRBJ2-2	CAWSVTGTGELFF	TGTGCCTGGAGTGTTACAGGGACCGGGGAGCTGTTTTTT
TRBV21-1	-	-	14	TRBJ1-1	CASSKDPGDTEAFF	TGTGCCAGCAGCAAAGACCCTGGGGACACTGAAGCTTTCTTT
TRBV9	few	-	16	TRBJ2-2	CASSLRAGGPVGELFF	TGTGCCAGCAGCCTGAGAGCAGGGGGGCCTGTCGGGGAGCTGTTTTTT
TRBV30	-	TRBD1	14	TRBJ1-2	CAWHNSGTAYGYTF	TGTGCCTGGCATAACTCCGGGACAGCCTATGGCTACACCTTC
TRBV2	-	TRBD2	20	TRBJ2-3	CASSTEHGSGVPGGTDTQYF	TGTGCCAGCAGTACCGAGCATGGTAGCGGGGTCCCTGGGGGCACAGATACGCAGTATTTT
TRBV10-3	-	-	17	TRBJ1-1	CAIMKDRRGRRETEAFF	TGTGCCATCATGAAAGATAGACGGGGGAGACGTGAAACTGAAGCTTTCTTT
TRBV24-1	few	TRBD2	14	TRBJ2-3	CATQGAGSTDTQYF	TGTGCCACCCAGGGAGCGGGGAGCACAGATACGCAGTATTTT
TRBV11-2	-	-	14	TRBJ1-2	CASSLGNPLYGYTF	TGTGCCAGCAGCTTAGGTAACCCTCTCTATGGCTACACCTTC
TRBV6-6	-	TRBD1	11	TRBJ1-2	CASRIGQAQTF	TGTGCCAGCAGGATTGGACAGGCTCAAACCTTC
TRBV7-2	-	TRBD2	15	TRBJ2-1	CASSYGLAGYNEQFF	TGTGCCAGCAGTTACGGACTAGCGGGTTACAATGAGCAGTTCTTC
TRBV2	-	-	14	TRBJ1-1	CASSSRQDNTEAFF	TGTGCCAGCAGCAGCCGGCAGGACAACACTGAAGCTTTCTTT
TRBV27	-	-	14	TRBJ1-4	CASSTQIPNEKLFF	TGTGCCAGCAGTACACAGATTCCTAATGAAAAACTGTTTTTT
TRBV13	-	TRBD2	15	TRBJ2-1	CASSRPSGGNNEQFF	TGTGCCAGCAGCCGCCCTAGCGGGGGGAACAATGAGCAGTTCTTC
TRBV11-3	-	-	15	TRBJ1-1	CASSLGLSGDTEAFF	TGTGCCAGCAGCTTAGGCCTCTCAGGGGACACTGAAGCTTTCTTT
TRBV15	-	-	16	TRBJ1-6	CATSRDLTTAGSPLHF	TGTGCCACCAGCAGAGACCTGACAACGGCCGGCTCACCCCTCCACTTT
TRBV3-1/TRBV3-2	-	-	15	TRBJ1-1	CASSQVASPVTEAFF	TGTGCCAGCAGCCAAGTAGCCAGCCCAGTCACTGAAGCTTTCTTT
TRBV10-3	-	TRBD2	15	TRBJ2-7	CAISEGGRRTYEQYF	TGTGCCATCAGTGAGGGCGGGAGGAGAACCTACGAGCAGTACTTC
TRBV6-2/TRBV6-3	-	TRBD1	16	TRBJ1-6	CASSYQNRGLRSPLHF	TGTGCCAGCAGTTACCAGAACAGGGGTTTACGTTCACCCCTCCACTTT
TRBV12-3/TRBV12-4	-	-	11	TRBJ2-7	CASSFSYEQYF	TGTGCCAGCAGTTTTTCGTACGAGCAGTACTTC
TRBV7-6	-	-	16	TRBJ2-3	CASRENGGNPTDTQYF	TGTGCCAGCAGAGAAAACGGGGGTAATCCCACAGATACGCAGTATTTT
TRBV5-4	-	TRBD2	15	TRBJ2-2	CASSLEASGAGELFF	TGTGCCAGCAGCTTGGAGGCTAGCGGGGCCGGGGAGCTGTTTTTT
TRBV29-1	-	-	15	TRBJ2-7	CSVAEWDTRSYEQYF	TGCAGCGTTGCCGAATGGGACACCCGCTCCTACGAGCAGTACTTC
TRBV6-5	-	-	14	TRBJ2-7	CASSTEGRGYEQYF	TGTGCCAGCAGCACGGAGGGCAGAGGCTACGAGCAGTACTTC
TRBV2	-	TRBD1	12	TRBJ1-1	CASRDRYTEAFF	TGTGCCAGCCGGGACAGGTACACTGAAGCTTTCTTT
TRBV6-6	-	TRBD2	16	TRBJ2-7	CASSGIALAVSYEQYF	TGTGCCAGCTCGGGGATCGCGCTAGCGGTATCCTACGAGCAGTACTTC
TRBV9	once	-	12	TRBJ2-3	CASSPEPDTQYF	TGTGCCAGCAGCCCAGAGCCAGATACGCAGTATTTT
TRBV27	-	-	16	TRBJ2-7	CASRTFLAFSSYEQYF	TGTGCCAGCAGGACGTTTCTAGCGTTTAGCTCCTACGAGCAGTACTTC
TRBV5-4	-	TRBD2	20	TRBJ2-1	CASSPGGSDDGRAGYNEQFF	TGTGCCAGCAGCCCCGGGGGTTCGGATGACGGGAGGGCCGGGTACAATGAGCAGTTCTTC
TRBV9	-	-	16	TRBJ2-1	CASSVESRTSYNEQFF	TGTGCCAGCAGCGTAGAAAGTCGCACGAGTTACAATGAGCAGTTCTTC
TRBV29-1	-	TRBD1	13	TRBJ1-2	CSVVRDRRNGYTF	TGCAGCGTTGTTAGGGACAGGCGGAATGGCTACACCTTC
TRBV19	-	TRBD1	14	TRBJ1-4	CASHDRVANEKLFF	TGTGCCAGTCACGACAGGGTGGCTAATGAAAAACTGTTTTTT
TRBV6-5	-	-	14	TRBJ2-7	CASRDSEFRGEQYF	TGTGCCAGCAGGGATTCGGAATTCAGGGGCGAGCAGTACTTC
TRBV30	-	-	15	TRBJ2-1	CAWTLDGSSYNEQFF	TGTGCCTGGACCTTGGACGGTAGCTCCTACAATGAGCAGTTCTTC
TRBV30	once	TRBD2	15	TRBJ2-3	CAWSRTSGSTDTQYF	TGTGCCTGGAGTCGGACTAGCGGAAGCACAGATACGCAGTATTTT
TRBV9	-	-	16	TRBJ1-1	CASSLGAQGSNTEAFF	TGTGCCAGCAGTCTAGGTGCCCAGGGATCGAACACTGAAGCTTTCTTT
TRBV13	once	-	15	TRBJ2-1	CASSLGGRTGNEQFF	TGTGCCAGCAGCTTAGGAGGGAGGACGGGTAATGAGCAGTTCTTC
TRBV7-2	-	-	13	TRBJ1-2	CASSLEGSDGYTF	TGTGCCAGCAGCTTAGAGGGTTCGGATGGCTACACCTTC
TRBV9	-	-	12	TRBJ1-3	CASSVYGNTIYF	TGTGCCAGCAGCGTATATGGAAACACCATATATTTT
TRBV6-2/TRBV6-3	-	TRBD1	15	TRBJ1-4	CASSRQGALNEKLFF	TGTGCCAGCAGCCGTCAGGGGGCTCTAAATGAAAAACTGTTTTTT